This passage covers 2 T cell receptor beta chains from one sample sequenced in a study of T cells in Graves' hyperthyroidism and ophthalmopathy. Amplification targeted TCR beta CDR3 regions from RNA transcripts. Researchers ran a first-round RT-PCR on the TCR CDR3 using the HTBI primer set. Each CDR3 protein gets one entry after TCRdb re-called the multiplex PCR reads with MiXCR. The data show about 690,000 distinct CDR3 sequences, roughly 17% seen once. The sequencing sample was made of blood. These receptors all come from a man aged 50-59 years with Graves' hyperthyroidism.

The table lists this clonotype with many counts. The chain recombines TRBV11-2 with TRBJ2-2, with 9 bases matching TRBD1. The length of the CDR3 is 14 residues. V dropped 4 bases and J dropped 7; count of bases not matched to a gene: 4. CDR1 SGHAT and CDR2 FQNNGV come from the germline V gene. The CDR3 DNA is TGTGCCAGCAGCTCTACAGGGGGCCGCGGGGAGCTGTTTTTT. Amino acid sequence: CASSSTGGRGELFF. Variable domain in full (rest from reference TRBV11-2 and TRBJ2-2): EAGVAQSPRYKIIEKRQSVAFWCNPISGHATLYWYQQILGQGPKLLIQFQNNGVVDDSQLPKDRFSAERLKGVDSTLKIQPAKLEDSAVYLCASSSTGGRGELFFGEGSRLTVL.

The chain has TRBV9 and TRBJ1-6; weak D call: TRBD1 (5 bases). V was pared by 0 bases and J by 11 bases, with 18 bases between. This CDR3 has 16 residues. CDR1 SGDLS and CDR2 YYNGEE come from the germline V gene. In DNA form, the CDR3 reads TGTGCCAGCAGCGTAGGTGGTGACCTCCAACAGGCACCCCTCCACTTT. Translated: CASSVGGDLQQAPLHF. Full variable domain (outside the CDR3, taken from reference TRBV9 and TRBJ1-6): DSGVTQTPKHLITATGQRVTLRCSPRSGDLSVYWYQQSLDQGLQFLIQYYNGEERAKGNILERFSAQQFPDLHSELNLSSLELGDSALYFCASSVGGDLQQAPLHFGNGTRLTVT.